The sequence of this T cell receptor (beta chain) was determined in a study of T cell responses to AZD1222 COVID-19 vaccine. Per the germline V gene, CDR1 is MGHRA and CDR2 is YSYEKL. The CDR3 sequence is 15 residues long. V lost 1 base to trimming and J lost 6 bases; unmatched junction nucleotides: 5. The assay was immunoSEQ multiplex PCR, and TCRdb's table has in-frame clones only and misses some. The sample gives more than 100,000 clones, over 90% of which show up once; about 5% is in the top ten. This chain connects TRBV4-1 to TRBJ2-2, with 7 positions matching TRBD1. The TCR originated in an adult in good health. The sequencing here drew on peripheral blood, taken on day 0 of AZD1222 vaccination. CDR3 region: CASSQVQGKAGELFF. The CDR3 nucleotides read TGCGCCAGCAGCCAAGTACAGGGGAAGGCCGGGGAGCTGTTTTTT.